This T cell receptor beta chain was sequenced for a study of blood T cell repertoires in COVID-19. Overall study: T cells, B-cell-depleted T cells, or PBMCs supplied cDNA or gDNA.

Germline trimming cut 0 bases from V and 0 bases from J; bases unmatched to any gene: 5. Germline values: CDR1 SQVTM, CDR2 ANQGSEA. The CDR3 spans 18 residues. Original processing notes: Cell counts per sample came from amplifying reference gene primers. Generated by immunoSEQ multiplex PCR, the TCRdb table keeps only in-frame clones and is missing some. Clone size and the V and J calls come from that table; the DNA yielded D and trimming. The sample yields 40,000 to 50,000 clones, around 80% seen once. Source material: peripheral blood. The TCR was taken from a man between 35 and 55 years old with active or convalescent COVID-19. V gene TRBV29-1 combines with J gene TRBJ2-3; TRBD2 aligns across 14 bases. The CDR3 nucleotides read TGCAGCGTTGAAGATCTTGGGACTAGCGGGGGTAGCACAGATACGCAGTATTTT. The encoded protein is CSVEDLGTSGGSTDTQYF.